These 22 T cell receptor beta chains were all obtained from the same sample, sequenced in a study of spatial heterogeneity in lung cancer. General study points: For expanded intratumoral alpha and beta TCRs, counts tracked tumor mutation counts.

Described time point: sample taken at primary tumor resection. MiXCR was run by TCRdb on the 5' RACE reads, yielding one entry per CDR3 protein. This sample yields 20,000 or so distinct CDR3 sequences, of which 7.5% are seen a single time; less than 30% belongs to the top ten. No antigen has been assigned to these receptors. The source was lung tumor tissue, collected at surgery. The receptor set was obtained from a male donor with early-stage non-small cell lung cancer.

The gene calls are TRBV18 and TRBJ2-7, with 9 bases that match TRBD1. The J segment lost 7 bases and the V segment lost 4 bases, leaving 2 bases of the junction unmatched. The CDR3 has 12 amino acids. The V gene's germline CDR1 is KGHSH and CDR2 LQKENI. The CDR3 DNA sequence: TGTGCCAGCTCACGGGACAGGGTTGAGCAGTACTTC. Amino acids: CASSRDRVEQYF.

This clonotype was counted ten times or more. The rearrangement uses TRBV28 and TRBJ2-7; D unclear. From germline, CDR1 is MDHEN and CDR2 SYDVKM. Trimming stripped 6 bases from V and 4 bases from J, with 19 bases between. This CDR3 is built from 15 residues. The CDR3 sequence is CASSSQHPIQYEQYF. The CDR3 DNA sequence: TGTGCCAGCAGCTCACAACACCCAATACAATACGAGCAGTACTTC.

The table lists this clonotype with many counts. The J gene is TRBJ1-6, the V gene TRBV28; D gene unclear. V shed 6 bases and J shed 6 bases, with 12 bases lying between them. CDR1 is MDHEN and CDR2 is SYDVKM in the germline V gene. This CDR3 is 14 amino acids long. The CDR3 bases are TGTGCCAGCAGGGGGAGTAGGTTTAATTCACCCCTCCACTTT. Translating gives CASRGSRFNSPLHF.

There are many counts of this clonotype. The J gene is TRBJ2-1, the V gene TRBV11-2; 7 bases align to TRBD1. The junction had 7 bases not matched to a gene; V was cut back by 4 bases and J by 1 base. Germline CDR1 is SGHAT and CDR2 is FQNNGV. This CDR3 contains 16 residues. CDR3 nucleotides: TGTGCCAGCAGCTCCACGGTGGGACAGTCCTACAATGAGCAGTTCTTC. Translating gives CASSSTVGQSYNEQFF.

Only a few counts were recorded for this clonotype. The chain carries TRBV19 and TRBJ2-2; 11 nucleotides align to TRBD2. V gave up 4 bases and J gave up 4 bases; unmatched junction bases: 5. This CDR3 comprises 16 residues. The germline V gene encodes CDR1 LNHDA and CDR2 SQIVND (reference sequence). The DNA of the CDR3 is TGTGCCAGTAGTACTAGCGGGGGGTGGAGCACCGGGGAGCTGTTTTTT. Translation: CASSTSGGWSTGELFF.

This clonotype was recorded a few times. This sequence joins TRBV7-2 and TRBJ1-5, with D tentatively TRBD1 (5 bases). CDR3 length equals 13 residues. Trimming took off 5 bases at V and 2 bases at J, with 7 bases between the two ends. Germline V CDR1 and CDR2: SGHTA, FQGNSA. CDR3 in amino acids: CASSRGGNQPQHF. The DNA of the CDR3 is TGTGCCAGCAGCAGGGGAGGCAATCAGCCCCAGCATTTT. The full variable domain, completed using reference TRBV7-2 and TRBJ1-5, is GAGVSQSPSNKVTEKGKDVELRCDPISGHTALYWYRQSLGQGLEFLIYFQGNSAPDKSGLPSDRFSAERTGGSVSTLTIQRTQQEDSAVYLCASSRGGNQPQHFGDGTRLSIL.

This chain joins TRBV7-2 and TRBJ2-1; 10 bases agree with TRBD2. Germline CDR1 SGHTA, CDR2 FQGNSA. The length of the CDR3 is 14 residues. Trimming took 7 bases from V and 8 from J; bases not matched to a gene: 8. CDR3 residues: CASTKRGGSDEQFF. The CDR3 DNA follows: TGTGCCAGCACGAAGCGGGGGGGCTCAGATGAGCAGTTCTTC.

There are many counts of this clonotype. The gene calls are TRBV3-1 and TRBJ2-5, with D unclear. The germline CDR1 and CDR2 sequences are LGHDT and YNNKEL (reference sequence). Trimming left V 2 bases short and J 7 bases short, with 11 bases between. The CDR3 consists of 13 residues. Here the CDR3 reads CASSQQEPGTQYF. In DNA, the CDR3 is TGTGCCAGCAGCCAACAGGAGCCGGGGACCCAGTACTTC.

At least ten counts were recorded for this clonotype. The J gene is TRBJ2-7, the V gene TRBV6-5, with D maybe TRBD2 (5 bases). V dropped 5 bases and J dropped 3 bases, with 17 bases sitting between them. The CDR3 runs to 15 residues. The germline V gene has CDR1 MNHEY and CDR2 SVGAGI. In DNA, the CDR3 is TGTGCCAGCAGTCCCAGCCAGCGGAGATTCTACGAGCAGTACTTC. This sequence encodes CASSPSQRRFYEQYF.

Ten or more counts support this clonotype. In nucleotides, the CDR3 is TGTGCCAGCAGTTCGGGGCAGGGCCTCGGCACAGATACGCAGTATTTT. This gives the protein CASSSGQGLGTDTQYF. The J gene is TRBJ2-3, the V gene TRBV6-2 or TRBV6-3, with D possibly called TRBD1 or TRBD2 (5 bases each). Germline values: CDR1 MNHEY, CDR2 SVGEGT. The CDR3 has 16 residues. Trimming left V 4 bases short and J 1 base short, with 15 bases between.

This clonotype was seen at least ten times. This chain links TRBV4-2 with TRBJ2-5; D might be TRBD2 (5 bases). Germline V gene sequence: CDR1 LGHNA, CDR2 YNFKEQ. There are 14 residues in the CDR3. Trimming stripped 1 base from V and 4 bases from J, with 10 bases between. CDR3 coding DNA: TGTGCCAGCAGCCAAGCAACTAGTGCAGAGACCCAGTACTTC. Translation gives CASSQATSAETQYF.

At least ten counts were recorded for this clonotype. The chain employs TRBV28 and TRBJ2-3; 7 bases agree with TRBD1. Losses at the gene ends were 3 bases for V and 3 bases for J; bases not matched to a gene: 6. Germline CDR1 and CDR2: MDHEN and SYDVKM. The CDR3 loop spans 15 amino acids. CDR3 amino acids: CASSLTGIRTDTQYF. CDR3 coding DNA: TGTGCCAGCAGTTTGACAGGGATAAGGACAGATACGCAGTATTTT.

CDR3 region: CASRGQGGETQYF. The CDR3 nucleotides read TGTGCCAGCAGAGGACAGGGGGGGGAGACCCAGTACTTC. This sequence joins TRBV28 and TRBJ2-5; 10 positions agree with TRBD1. The CDR3 length is 13 residues. Per germline, CDR1 MDHEN and CDR2 SYDVKM. V gave up 6 bases and J gave up 5 bases; unmatched junction bases: 3.

At least ten counts were recorded for this clonotype. J is TRBJ2-1 and V is TRBV7-3; 7 nucleotides match TRBD1. CDR1 is SGHTA, CDR2 FQGTGA, per germline. Germline trimming cut 5 bases from V and 11 bases from J; bases unmatched to any gene: 9. The length of the CDR3 is 13 residues. CDR3 sequence reads: CASSISGGNKQFF. The DNA of the CDR3 is TGTGCCAGCAGCATCTCAGGGGGAAACAAGCAGTTCTTC.

This clonotype has ten or more counts. The CDR3 here is CASSSTRSTANYGYTF. CDR3 sequence (DNA): TGTGCCAGCAGTTCCACCCGTAGCACAGCTAACTATGGCTACACCTTC. The V gene is TRBV28, the J gene TRBJ1-2; no definite D call. Germline V lookup: CDR1 MDHEN, CDR2 SYDVKM. V lost 4 bases to trimming and J lost 0 bases, with 15 bases between them. The CDR3 contains 16 residues.

By proportion, this clonotype is medium-sized (0.01 to 0.1%). V and J are TRBV20-1 and TRBJ2-5; the match to TRBD2 covers 7 bases. The V gene's germline CDR1 is DFQATT and CDR2 SNEGSKA (reference sequence). The CDR3 is 13 residues long. The ends lost 0 bases at V and 5 bases at J; junction bases unmatched: 3. The CDR3 loop reads CSARDPRGETQYF. The CDR3 DNA follows: TGCAGTGCTAGAGACCCGCGGGGGGAGACCCAGTACTTC.

This clonotype was observed many times. The CDR3 here is CASSPDGNEQFF. DNA for the CDR3: TGTGCCAGCAGCCCGGATGGCAATGAGCAGTTCTTC. The chain recombines TRBV4-2 with TRBJ2-1; no reliable D call. Germline loops: CDR1 LGHNA, CDR2 YNFKEQ. V was pared by 4 bases and J by 6 bases, with 7 bases between. The CDR3 covers 12 residues.

This clonotype has ten or more counts. The V gene is TRBV12-3 or TRBV12-4, the J gene TRBJ1-1; D remains ambiguous. The V end lost 6 bases, the J end lost 0 bases, and 8 bases lay between the germline ends. The CDR3 contains 13 residues. This chain's CDR3 is CASSDTMNTEAFF. The CDR3 DNA is TGTGCCAGCAGCGACACAATGAACACTGAAGCTTTCTTT.

In its sample, this clonotype was seen a few times. The CDR3 region is CASSRTGGIGTYEQYF. Here the CDR3 DNA reads TGTGCCAGCAGTCGGACAGGCGGCATAGGTACCTACGAGCAGTACTTC. This chain uses TRBV27 with TRBJ2-7; 7 nucleotides match TRBD1. Per the germline V gene, CDR1 is MNHEY and CDR2 is SMNVEV (reference sequence). The CDR3 totals 16 residues. Trimming took 5 bases from V and 2 from J; bases not matched to a gene: 12.

This clonotype was counted many times. The genes are TRBV27 and TRBJ2-2; the D is unclear. Trimming shortened V by 4 bases and J by 3 bases, and 12 bases separated the two germline ends. The CDR3 has 15 amino acids. The germline CDR1 and CDR2 sequences are MNHEY and SMNVEV (reference sequence). CDR3 DNA sequence: TGTGCCAGCAGTTATAAAGTGTCTTACACCGGGGAGCTGTTTTTT. This translates into CASSYKVSYTGELFF.

This clonotype was seen a few times. The CDR3 DNA sequence: TGCAGTGCTAATGAGCGCGTCAGGGGGCTCTTTGAGCAGTACTTC. Its protein product is CSANERVRGLFEQYF. The chain uses TRBV20-1 and TRBJ2-7, with 8 nucleotides matching TRBD1. In germline, CDR1 is DFQATT, CDR2 SNEGSKA (reference sequence). J was trimmed by 7 bases and V by 4 bases; bases with no gene match: 15. This CDR3 has 15 amino acids.

This clonotype occurred a few times. This chain uses TRBV15 with TRBJ1-2; 7 bases map to TRBD1. Germline CDR1 and CDR2: LNHNV and YYDKDF (reference sequence). The ends lost 0 bases at V and 6 bases at J; junction bases unmatched: 1. This CDR3 comprises 13 residues. CDR3 DNA sequence: TGTGCCACCAGCAGAGAACAGGGGAATGGCTACACCTTC. The encoded protein is CATSREQGNGYTF.